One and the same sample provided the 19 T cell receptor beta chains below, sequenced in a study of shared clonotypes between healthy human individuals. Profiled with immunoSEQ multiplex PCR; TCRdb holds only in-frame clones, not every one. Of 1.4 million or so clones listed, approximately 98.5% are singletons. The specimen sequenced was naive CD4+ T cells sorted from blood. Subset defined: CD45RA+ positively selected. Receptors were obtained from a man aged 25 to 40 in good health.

The CDR3 is CASTPTGGNTEAFF. In DNA form, the CDR3 reads TGCGCCAGCACCCCGACAGGGGGGAACACTGAAGCTTTCTTT. V usage is TRBV10-2 and J usage is TRBJ1-1, with 9 bases that match TRBD1. The CDR3 extends over 14 amino acids. Looked up from germline, CDR1 is WSHSY and CDR2 is SAAADI. V dropped 7 bases and J dropped 1; count of bases not matched to a gene: 4.

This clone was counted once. CDR3 coding DNA: TGTGCCAGCAGTTTGGGACAGACAATCTACGAGCAGTACTTC. It is translated as CASSLGQTIYEQYF. This sequence joins TRBV28 and TRBJ2-7, with 7 bases lining up with TRBD1. J lost 3 bases, V lost 3 bases, and 5 bases had no gene match. Germline V CDR1 and CDR2: MDHEN, SYDVKM. This CDR3 has 14 amino acids.

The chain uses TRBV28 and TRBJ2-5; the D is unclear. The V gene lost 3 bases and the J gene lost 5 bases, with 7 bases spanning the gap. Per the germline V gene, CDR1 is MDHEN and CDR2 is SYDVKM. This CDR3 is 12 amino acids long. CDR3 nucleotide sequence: TGTGCCAGCAGTTTCGATGGGGAGACCCAGTACTTC. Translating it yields CASSFDGETQYF.

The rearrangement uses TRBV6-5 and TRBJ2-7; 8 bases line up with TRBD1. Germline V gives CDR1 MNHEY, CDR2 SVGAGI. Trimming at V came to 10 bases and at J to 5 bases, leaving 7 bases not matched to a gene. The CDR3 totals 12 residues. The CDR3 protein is CATRTGSNEQYF. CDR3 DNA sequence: TGTGCCACCCGGACAGGGTCGAACGAGCAGTACTTC.

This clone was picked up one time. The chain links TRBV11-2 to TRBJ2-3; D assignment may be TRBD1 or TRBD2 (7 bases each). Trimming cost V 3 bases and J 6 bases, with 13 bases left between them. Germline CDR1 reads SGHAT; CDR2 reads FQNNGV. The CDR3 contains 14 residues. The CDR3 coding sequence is TGTGCCAGCAGCTTTGGGGGGGGACAGGATACGCAGTATTTT. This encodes CASSFGGGQDTQYF.

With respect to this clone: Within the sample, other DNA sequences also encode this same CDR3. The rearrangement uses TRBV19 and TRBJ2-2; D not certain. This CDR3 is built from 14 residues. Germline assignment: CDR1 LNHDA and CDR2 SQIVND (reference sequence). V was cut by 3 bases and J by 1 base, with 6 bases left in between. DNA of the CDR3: TGTGCCAGTAGTATTACAGAGAACACCGGGGAGCTGTTTTTT. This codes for CASSITENTGELFF.

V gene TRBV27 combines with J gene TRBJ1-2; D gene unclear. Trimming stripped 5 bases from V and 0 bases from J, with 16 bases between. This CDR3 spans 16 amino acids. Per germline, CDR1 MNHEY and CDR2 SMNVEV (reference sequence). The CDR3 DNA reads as TGTGCCAGCAGTCCGCTAGGACGGAGAACTAACTATGGCTACACCTTC. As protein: CASSPLGRRTNYGYTF.

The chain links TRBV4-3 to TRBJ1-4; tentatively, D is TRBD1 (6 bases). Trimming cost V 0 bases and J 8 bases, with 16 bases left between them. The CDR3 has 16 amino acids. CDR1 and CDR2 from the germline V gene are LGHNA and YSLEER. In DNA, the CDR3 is TGCGCCAGCAGCCAAGAAGTGTGGGGCCAGGGGGAAAAACTGTTTTTT. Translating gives CASSQEVWGQGEKLFF.

The CDR3 nucleotides read TGTGCCAGCAGCTTAGTTACTAGCGGGAGCGAGCAGTACTTC. Residues: CASSLVTSGSEQYF. The chain employs TRBV7-2 and TRBJ2-7, with 11 bases matching TRBD2. V lost 1 base to trimming and J lost 6 bases; unmatched junction nucleotides: 2. The CDR3 is made up of 14 amino acids. CDR1 is SGHTA, CDR2 FQGNSA, per germline. The variable domain in full, completed from reference TRBV7-2 and TRBJ2-7, reads GAGVSQSPSNKVTEKGKDVELRCDPISGHTALYWYRQSLGQGLEFLIYFQGNSAPDKSGLPSDRFSAERTGGSVSTLTIQRTQQEDSAVYLCASSLVTSGSEQYFGPGTRLTVT.

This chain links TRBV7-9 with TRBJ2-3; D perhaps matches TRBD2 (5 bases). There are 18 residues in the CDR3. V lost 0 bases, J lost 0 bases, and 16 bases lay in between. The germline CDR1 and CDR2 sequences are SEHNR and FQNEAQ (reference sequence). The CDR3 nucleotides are TGTGCCAGCAGCTTAGCGAAGGAGTCTAGCCTCAGCACAGATACGCAGTATTTT. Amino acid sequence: CASSLAKESSLSTDTQYF.

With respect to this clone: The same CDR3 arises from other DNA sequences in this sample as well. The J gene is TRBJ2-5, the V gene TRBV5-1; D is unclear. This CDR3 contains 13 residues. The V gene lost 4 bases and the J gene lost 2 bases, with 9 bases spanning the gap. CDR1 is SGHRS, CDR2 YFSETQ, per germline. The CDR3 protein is CASSLGGQETQYF. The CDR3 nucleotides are TGCGCCAGCAGCCTAGGTGGTCAAGAGACCCAGTACTTC.

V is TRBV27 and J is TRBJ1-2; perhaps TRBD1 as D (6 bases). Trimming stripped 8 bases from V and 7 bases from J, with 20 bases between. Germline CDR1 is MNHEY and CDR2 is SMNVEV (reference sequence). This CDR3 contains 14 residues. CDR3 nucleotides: TGTGCCAGCGGGGCCTGGGGGCAGTTAGGTGGCTACACCTTC. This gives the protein CASGAWGQLGGYTF.

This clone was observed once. The CDR3 here is CASSPGGTLFLSGNTIYF. In DNA, the CDR3 is TGTGCCAGCAGCCCGGGAGGGACCCTGTTCCTCTCTGGAAACACCATATATTTT. The chain is built from TRBV7-2 and TRBJ1-3; perhaps TRBD1 as D (5 bases). The V end lost 5 bases, the J end lost 0 bases, and 20 bases lay between the germline ends. The V gene's germline CDR1 is SGHTA and CDR2 FQGNSA. This CDR3 region has 18 residues.

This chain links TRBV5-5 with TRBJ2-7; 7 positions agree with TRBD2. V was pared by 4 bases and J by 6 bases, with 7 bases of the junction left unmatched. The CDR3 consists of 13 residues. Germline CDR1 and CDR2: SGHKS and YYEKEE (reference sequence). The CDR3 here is CASSDRGGGEQYF. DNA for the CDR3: TGTGCCAGCAGCGATAGAGGCGGGGGCGAGCAGTACTTC.

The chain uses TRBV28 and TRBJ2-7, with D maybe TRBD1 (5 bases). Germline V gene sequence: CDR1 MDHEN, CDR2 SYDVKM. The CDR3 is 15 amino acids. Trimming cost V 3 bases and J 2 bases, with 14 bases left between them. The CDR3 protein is CASSLSSGSPYEQYF. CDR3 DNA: TGTGCCAGCAGTTTGTCCTCAGGGTCCCCCTACGAGCAGTACTTC.

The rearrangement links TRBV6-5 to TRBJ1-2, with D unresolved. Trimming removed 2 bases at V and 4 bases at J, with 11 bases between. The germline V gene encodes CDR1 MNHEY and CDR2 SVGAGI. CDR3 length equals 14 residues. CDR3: CASSYNGRTYGYTF. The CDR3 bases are TGTGCCAGCAGTTACAACGGAAGGACCTATGGCTACACCTTC.

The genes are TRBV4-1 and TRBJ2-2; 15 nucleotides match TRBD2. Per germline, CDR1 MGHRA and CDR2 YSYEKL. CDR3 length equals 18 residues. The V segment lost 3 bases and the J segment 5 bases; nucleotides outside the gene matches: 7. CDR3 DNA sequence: TGCGCCAGCAGCCAGGGACTAGCGGGAGGAGATGGGACCGGGGAGCTGTTTTTT. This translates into CASSQGLAGGDGTGELFF.

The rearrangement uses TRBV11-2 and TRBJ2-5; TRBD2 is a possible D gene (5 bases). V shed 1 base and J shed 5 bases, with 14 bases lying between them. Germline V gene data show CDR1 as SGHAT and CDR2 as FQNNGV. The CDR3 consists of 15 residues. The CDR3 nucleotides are TGTGCCAGCAGCTTAGTGGGGTCCCCGGGGGAGACCCAGTACTTC. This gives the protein CASSLVGSPGETQYF.

The CDR3 reads CSHVRDRGADTQYF. The CDR3 region has the DNA TGCAGCCATGTCCGGGACCGCGGCGCAGATACGCAGTATTTT. The rearrangement joins TRBV29-1 to TRBJ2-3; possibly TRBD1 or TRBD2 for D (5 bases each). The length of the CDR3 is 14 residues. Trimming took 8 bases from V and 4 from J, leaving 19 bases between them. The germline gives CDR1 SQVTM, CDR2 ANQGSEA.